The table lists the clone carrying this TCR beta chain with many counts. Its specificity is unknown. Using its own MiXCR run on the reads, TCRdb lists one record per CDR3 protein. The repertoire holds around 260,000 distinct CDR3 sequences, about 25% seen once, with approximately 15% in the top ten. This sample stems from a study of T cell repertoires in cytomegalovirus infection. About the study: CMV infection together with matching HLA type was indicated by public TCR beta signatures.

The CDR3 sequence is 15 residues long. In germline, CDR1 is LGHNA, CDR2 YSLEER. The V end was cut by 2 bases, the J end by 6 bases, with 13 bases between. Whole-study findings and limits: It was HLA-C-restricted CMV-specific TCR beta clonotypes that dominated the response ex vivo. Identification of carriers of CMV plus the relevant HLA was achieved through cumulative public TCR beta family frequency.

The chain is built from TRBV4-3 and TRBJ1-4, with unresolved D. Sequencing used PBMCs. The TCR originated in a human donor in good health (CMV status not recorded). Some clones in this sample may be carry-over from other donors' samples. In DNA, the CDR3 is TGCGCCAGCAGCCAAAACTCCGGGATCCATGAAAAACTGTTTTTT. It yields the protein CASSQNSGIHEKLFF.